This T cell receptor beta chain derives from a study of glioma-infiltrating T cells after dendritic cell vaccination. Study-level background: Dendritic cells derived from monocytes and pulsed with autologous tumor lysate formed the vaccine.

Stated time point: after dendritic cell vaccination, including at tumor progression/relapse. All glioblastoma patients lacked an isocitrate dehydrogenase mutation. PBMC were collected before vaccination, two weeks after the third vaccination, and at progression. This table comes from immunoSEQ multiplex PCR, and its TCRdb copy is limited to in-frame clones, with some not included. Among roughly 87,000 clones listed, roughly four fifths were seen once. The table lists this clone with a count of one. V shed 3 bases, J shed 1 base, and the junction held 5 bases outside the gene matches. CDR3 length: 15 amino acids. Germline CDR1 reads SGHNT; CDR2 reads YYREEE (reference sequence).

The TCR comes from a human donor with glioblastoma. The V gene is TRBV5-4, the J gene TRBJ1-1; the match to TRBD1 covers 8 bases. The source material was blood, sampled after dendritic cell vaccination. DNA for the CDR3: TGTGCCAGCAGCTGGTGGACAGGGTCGAACACTGAAGCTTTCTTT. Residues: CASSWWTGSNTEAFF. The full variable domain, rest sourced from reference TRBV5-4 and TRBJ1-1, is ETGVTQSPTHLIKTRGQQVTLRCSSQSGHNTVSWYQQALGQGPQFIFQYYREEENGRGNFPPRFSGLQFPNYSSELNVNALELDDSALYLCASSWWTGSNTEAFFGQGTRLTVV.